These 30 T cell receptor beta chains were sequenced from one sample in a study of T cell changes during pregnancy in multiple sclerosis. Sequenced by immunoSEQ multiplex PCR; TCRdb stores in-frame clones only, minus some. The table includes some 100,000 clones, just over 90% detected once. The source material was peripheral blood, sampled in the second trimester of pregnancy. These receptors all come from a female donor with multiple sclerosis, enrolled in a pregnancy study.

V is TRBV6-5 and J is TRBJ1-4; possible D gene TRBD1, 5 bases. V was trimmed by 0 bases and J by 10 bases, leaving 12 bases between them. The CDR3 sequence is 14 residues long. The germline V gene has CDR1 MNHEY and CDR2 SVGAGI. CDR3 sequence: CASSYSQGRGKLFF. The CDR3 DNA reads TGTGCCAGCAGTTACTCCCAGGGTAGGGGAAAACTGTTTTTT.

V gene TRBV5-1 combines with J gene TRBJ1-2, with a weak D call TRBD1 (5 bases). CDR3 size: 16 residues. The germline V gene encodes CDR1 SGHRS and CDR2 YFSETQ. Trimming left V 0 bases short and J 0 bases short, with 12 bases between. CDR3 loop: CASSLGTGGPNYGYTF. DNA of the CDR3: TGCGCCAGCAGCTTGGGTACGGGGGGACCTAACTATGGCTACACCTTC.

This chain's CDR3 is CAWSPPPGQGVSGSPLHF. DNA of the CDR3: TGTGCCTGGAGTCCACCACCGGGACAGGGAGTATCGGGGTCACCCCTCCACTTT. The chain carries TRBV30 and TRBJ1-6; TRBD1 matches at 9 bases. The germline CDR1 and CDR2 sequences are GTSNPN and SVGIG (reference sequence). Trimming took 2 bases from V and 10 from J; bases not matched to a gene: 18. The CDR3 covers 18 residues.

The chain couples TRBV5-3 to TRBJ1-1; D is unclear. TRBV5-3 is classed as an ORF, of uncertain function. Between the trimmed V and J ends, which lost 1 base and 4 bases, there was a span of 11 bases. The CDR3 runs to 14 residues. CDR3 sequence reads: CARSLLGGSTEAFF. The DNA for the CDR3 is TGTGCCAGAAGCTTGTTGGGAGGGTCCACTGAAGCTTTCTTT.

This sequence joins TRBV5-1 and TRBJ1-4, with D tentatively TRBD1 (5 bases). The CDR3 is 17 amino acids. CDR1 is SGHRS and CDR2 is YFSETQ in the germline V gene. Trimming stripped 3 bases from V and 5 bases from J, with 20 bases between. CDR3: CASSSNWGLPRNEKLFF. CDR3 DNA sequence: TGCGCCAGCAGCTCTAACTGGGGACTGCCTCGAAATGAAAAACTGTTTTTT.

The gene calls are TRBV28 and TRBJ2-2, with D possibly TRBD1 on 6 matching bases. CDR3 length: 17 amino acids. Germline CDR1 MDHEN, CDR2 SYDVKM. V was pared by 2 bases and J by 5 bases, with 18 bases between. CDR3 amino acids: CASSLIGQGSGTGELFF. The CDR3 bases are TGTGCCAGCAGTTTAATTGGCCAGGGGAGTGGGACCGGGGAGCTGTTTTTT.

This clone was seen once. The chain couples TRBV6-1 to TRBJ2-7, with 7 positions matching TRBD2. The CDR3 is made up of 16 amino acids. Germline V gene sequence: CDR1 MNHNS, CDR2 SASEGT. V shed 3 bases and J 3 bases; nucleotides not matched to a gene: 11. CDR3 sequence: CASSDSWGGPYYEQYF. As DNA, the CDR3 is TGTGCCAGCAGTGATAGTTGGGGAGGGCCGTACTACGAGCAGTACTTC.

The J gene is TRBJ2-1, the V gene TRBV18; 10 bases line up with TRBD2. The CDR3 contains 18 residues. Germline CDR1 KGHSH, CDR2 LQKENI. Trimming removed 2 bases from V and 7 bases from J; junction bases left unmatched: 14. The CDR3 nucleotides read TGTGCCAGCTCACCAATGGGGACTAGCGCCTTGCGGGGGAATGAGCAGTTCTTC. Translating it yields CASSPMGTSALRGNEQFF.

This chain connects TRBV2 to TRBJ2-1, with D uncertain. This CDR3 contains 13 residues. Per the germline V gene, CDR1 is SNHLY and CDR2 is FYNNEI. Trimming took off 4 bases at V and 5 bases at J, with 9 bases between the two ends. CDR3 DNA: TGTGCCAGCAGTGGAGGATACGACAATGAGCAGTTCTTC. This translates into CASSGGYDNEQFF. The full variable domain, with the rest looked up from reference TRBV2 and TRBJ2-1, is EPEVTQTPSHQVTQMGQEVILRCVPISNHLYFYWYRQILGQKVEFLVSFYNNEISEKSEIFDDQFSVERPDGSNFTLKIRSTKLEDSAMYFCASSGGYDNEQFFGPGTRLTVL.

This clone was detected only a few times. J is TRBJ1-2 and V is TRBV29-1; D unresolved. The V end lost 0 bases, the J end lost 1 base, and 12 bases lay between the germline ends. Germline CDR1 is SQVTM and CDR2 is ANQGSEA. The length of the CDR3 is 15 residues. The CDR3 loop is CSVEDARQNNYGYTF. DNA of the CDR3: TGCAGCGTTGAAGATGCCCGCCAGAATAACTATGGCTACACCTTC.

The chain recombines TRBV27 with TRBJ2-7, with 10 bases matching TRBD2. Per germline, CDR1 MNHEY and CDR2 SMNVEV (reference sequence). The CDR3 extends over 14 amino acids. The V segment lost 6 bases and the J segment 4 bases; nucleotides outside the gene matches: 6. CDR3 loop: CASRDSGGIYEQYF. Here the CDR3 DNA reads TGTGCCAGCAGGGATAGCGGGGGGATTTACGAGCAGTACTTC.

The chain employs TRBV7-9 and TRBJ2-1; 15 positions match TRBD2. Germline trimming cut 5 bases from V and 2 bases from J; bases unmatched to any gene: 7. CDR1 and CDR2 from the germline V gene are SEHNR and FQNEAQ (reference sequence). The CDR3 is made up of 18 amino acids. The CDR3 protein is CASSQGTSGGSTYNEQFF. For the CDR3, the DNA is TGTGCCAGCAGCCAAGGGACTAGCGGGGGGTCAACCTACAATGAGCAGTTCTTC.

The J gene is TRBJ1-2, the V gene TRBV14; unclear D gene. Germline-derived CDR1 and CDR2 are SGHDN and FVKESK. CDR3 length equals 12 residues. With 0 bases removed from V and 6 bases from J, the gap between germline ends came to 5 bases. The CDR3 loop is CASSQDYNGYTF. The CDR3 coding sequence is TGTGCCAGCAGCCAAGATTACAATGGCTACACCTTC.

This chain joins TRBV4-1 and TRBJ1-1; 7 positions agree with TRBD1. The CDR3 is 15 amino acids. The junction had 5 bases not matched to a gene; V was cut back by 1 base and J by 3 bases. Germline V gene lookup returns CDR1 MGHRA and CDR2 YSYEKL. CDR3: CASSQALDRDTEAFF. The CDR3 coding sequence is TGCGCCAGCAGCCAAGCACTAGACAGGGACACTGAAGCTTTCTTT.

V gene TRBV9 combines with J gene TRBJ2-1, with a weak D call TRBD1 (6 bases). The V gene lost 2 bases and the J gene lost 8 bases, with 14 bases spanning the gap. The CDR3 extends over 14 amino acids. Germline CDR1 and CDR2: SGDLS and YYNGEE. The CDR3 loop reads CASSVGPEGDEQFF. The CDR3, as DNA: TGTGCCAGCAGCGTCGGACCCGAGGGGGATGAGCAGTTCTTC.

V gene TRBV5-1 combines with J gene TRBJ2-3; 7 bases are a match to TRBD2. J lost 0 bases, V lost 3 bases, and 10 bases had no gene match. The CDR3 is 17 residues long. Germline lookup yields CDR1 SGHRS and CDR2 YFSETQ. This CDR3 is CASSSAPSGTSTDTQYF. DNA of the CDR3: TGCGCCAGCAGCTCGGCCCCCAGCGGGACTAGCACAGATACGCAGTATTTT.

V is TRBV9 and J is TRBJ1-4; TRBD1 aligns across 11 bases. The V segment lost 0 bases and the J segment 10 bases; nucleotides outside the gene matches: 2. The CDR3 is 14 amino acids. Looked up from germline, CDR1 is SGDLS and CDR2 is YYNGEE. The CDR3 loop is CASSVEDRGRKLFF. In nucleotides, the CDR3 is TGTGCCAGCAGCGTAGAGGACAGGGGGCGAAAACTGTTTTTT.

V is TRBV5-4 and J is TRBJ2-5; 7 bases line up with TRBD1. The CDR3 has 16 amino acids. The germline CDR1 and CDR2 sequences are SGHNT and YYREEE (reference sequence). The trim removed 0 bases at V and 4 bases at J, leaving 9 bases unmatched. CDR3 in amino acids: CASSLARTGRGETQYF. DNA of the CDR3: TGTGCCAGCAGCTTGGCCCGGACAGGACGAGGAGAGACCCAGTACTTC.

The rearrangement links TRBV7-2 to TRBJ1-5, with D hard to call. The CDR3 runs to 13 residues. Trimming shortened V by 1 base and J by 6 bases, and 7 bases separated the two germline ends. Germline-derived CDR1 and CDR2 are SGHTA and FQGNSA. The CDR3 spells CASSLGGSQPQHF. The CDR3, as DNA: TGTGCCAGCAGCTTAGGAGGGAGTCAGCCCCAGCATTTT.

The chain couples TRBV11-2 to TRBJ2-5; D call uncertain. Germline V gives CDR1 SGHAT, CDR2 FQNNGV. V dropped 5 bases and J dropped 2 bases, with 6 bases sitting between them. The CDR3 totals 12 residues. This CDR3 is CASSLPQETQYF. The CDR3 DNA reads as TGTGCCAGCAGCCTACCTCAAGAGACCCAGTACTTC.

The gene calls are TRBV9 and TRBJ1-4, with D uncertain. Germline CDR1 reads SGDLS; CDR2 reads YYNGEE. The length of the CDR3 is 13 residues. V shed 2 bases and J shed 8 bases, with 10 bases lying between them. CDR3 amino acids: CASSVGLGEKLFF. The CDR3 DNA follows: TGTGCCAGCAGCGTTGGGCTTGGGGAAAAACTGTTTTTT.

The chain couples TRBV6-1 to TRBJ2-3; D ambiguous. The V and J ends lost 1 base and 4 bases respectively, with 6 bases between them. The CDR3 spans 13 residues. Germline lookup yields CDR1 MNHNS and CDR2 SASEGT. The CDR3 nucleotides read TGTGCCAGCAGTGAAGAGCATTCAGATACGCAGTATTTT. It specifies CASSEEHSDTQYF.

This clone was seen more than once but under ten times. The rearrangement uses TRBV5-1 and TRBJ2-2; weak D call: TRBD2 (5 bases). The CDR3 extends over 13 amino acids. Trimming cost V 4 bases and J 7 bases, with 11 bases left between them. Germline V gives CDR1 SGHRS, CDR2 YFSETQ. CDR3 nucleotide sequence: TGCGCCAGCAGCGTCGACGGGGACGGGGAGCTGTTTTTT. Translation gives CASSVDGDGELFF.

The chain couples TRBV18 to TRBJ2-2; 7 bases agree with TRBD1. The germline gives CDR1 KGHSH, CDR2 LQKENI. The CDR3 is 14 amino acids. V lost 7 bases and J lost 5; bases outside the gene matches: 7. CDR3 nucleotides: TGTGCCAGCTTAGACAGGGACCGGACCGGGGAGCTGTTTTTT. Amino acids: CASLDRDRTGELFF.

J is TRBJ2-7 and V is TRBV15; 7 bases are a match to TRBD1. Germline CDR1 LNHNV, CDR2 YYDKDF (reference sequence). CDR3 length equals 14 residues. With 3 bases clipped from V and 1 base from J, the junction kept 3 bases outside the gene matches. The CDR3: CATSSIRGSYEQYF. CDR3 nucleotide sequence: TGTGCCACCAGCAGTATCAGGGGGTCCTACGAGCAGTACTTC.

This chain uses TRBV7-6 with TRBJ2-1; the match to TRBD2 covers 14 bases. Unmatched junction bases numbered 7, after V lost 5 bases and J lost 10 bases. CDR3 length: 15 residues. Germline CDR1 and CDR2: SGHVS and FNYEAQ. CDR3: CASSTGTSGSLEQFF. The CDR3 nucleotides are TGTGCCAGCAGCACCGGGACTAGCGGGAGTTTGGAGCAGTTCTTC.

J is TRBJ1-2 and V is TRBV5-6; 7 bases agree with TRBD1. Losses at the gene ends were 5 bases for V and 4 bases for J; bases not matched to a gene: 8. The CDR3 runs to 14 residues. In germline, CDR1 is SGHDT, CDR2 YYEEEE. The CDR3 region is CASSRRQGPYGYTF. As DNA, the CDR3 is TGTGCCAGCAGTCGTAGACAGGGCCCCTATGGCTACACCTTC.

The CDR3 coding sequence is TGTGCCAGCAGTGGCAACAGGGGGCCCTATGGCTACACCTTC. The encoded protein is CASSGNRGPYGYTF. The chain recombines TRBV6-1 with TRBJ1-2; TRBD1 matches 9 bases. V trimming: 4 bases; J trimming: 4 bases; junction bases outside the gene matches: 4. There are 14 residues in the CDR3. CDR1 MNHNS and CDR2 SASEGT come from the germline V gene.

The CDR3 spells CASSLWGDEPGEQYF. CDR3 coding DNA: TGTGCCAGCTCCTTATGGGGGGACGAACCGGGGGAGCAGTACTTC. The chain links TRBV21-1 to TRBJ2-7; the table assigns TRBD2, which was not confirmed against the DNA. TRBV21-1 is classified as a pseudogene. The CDR3 loop spans 15 amino acids.

The CDR3 region is CASSLVLAGIEGRMAQYF. CDR3 coding DNA: TGTGCCAGCAGCTTAGTTCTAGCGGGGATTGAAGGGCGTATGGCGCAGTATTTT. This sequence joins TRBV11-2 and TRBJ2-3, with 9 bases fitting TRBD2. Unmatched junction bases numbered 18, after V lost 1 base and J lost 10 bases. The CDR3 is 18 residues long. Germline assignment: CDR1 SGHAT and CDR2 FQNNGV.